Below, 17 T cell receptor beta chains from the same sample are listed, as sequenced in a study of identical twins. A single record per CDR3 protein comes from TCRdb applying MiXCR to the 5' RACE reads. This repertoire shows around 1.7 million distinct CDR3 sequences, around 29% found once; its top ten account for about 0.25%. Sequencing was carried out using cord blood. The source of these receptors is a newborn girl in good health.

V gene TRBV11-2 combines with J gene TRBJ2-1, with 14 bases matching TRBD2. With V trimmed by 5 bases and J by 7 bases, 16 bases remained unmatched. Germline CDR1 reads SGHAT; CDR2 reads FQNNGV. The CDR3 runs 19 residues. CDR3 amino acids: CASSAKTSGRAHNRNEQFF. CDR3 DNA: TGTGCCAGCAGCGCAAAGACTAGCGGGAGGGCCCACAACCGAAATGAGCAGTTCTTC.

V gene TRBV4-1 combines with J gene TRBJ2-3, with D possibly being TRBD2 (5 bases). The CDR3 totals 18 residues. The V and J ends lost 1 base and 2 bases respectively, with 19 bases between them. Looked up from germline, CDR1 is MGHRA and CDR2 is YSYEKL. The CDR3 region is CASSQGGFEGYYTDTQYF. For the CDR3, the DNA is TGCGCCAGCAGCCAAGGGGGTTTCGAGGGATACTACACAGATACGCAGTATTTT.

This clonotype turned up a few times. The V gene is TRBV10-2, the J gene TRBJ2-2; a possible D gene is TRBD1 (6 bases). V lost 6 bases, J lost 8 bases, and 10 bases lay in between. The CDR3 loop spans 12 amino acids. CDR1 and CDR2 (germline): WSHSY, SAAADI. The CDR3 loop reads CASRTGAGELFF. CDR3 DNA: TGCGCCAGCAGGACAGGTGCTGGGGAGCTGTTTTTT.

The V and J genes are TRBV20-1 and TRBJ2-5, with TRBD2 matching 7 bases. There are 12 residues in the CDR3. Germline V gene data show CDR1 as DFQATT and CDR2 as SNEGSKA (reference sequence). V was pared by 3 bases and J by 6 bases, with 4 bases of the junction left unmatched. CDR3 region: CSARETSQTQYF. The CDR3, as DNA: TGCAGTGCTAGGGAGACTAGCCAGACCCAGTACTTC.

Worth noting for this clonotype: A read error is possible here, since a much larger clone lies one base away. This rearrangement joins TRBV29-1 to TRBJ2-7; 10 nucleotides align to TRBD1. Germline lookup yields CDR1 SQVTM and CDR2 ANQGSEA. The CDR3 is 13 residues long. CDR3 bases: TGCAGAGTTGAAGGGACAGGGGCCTACGAGCAGTACTTC. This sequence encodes CRVEGTGAYEQYF.

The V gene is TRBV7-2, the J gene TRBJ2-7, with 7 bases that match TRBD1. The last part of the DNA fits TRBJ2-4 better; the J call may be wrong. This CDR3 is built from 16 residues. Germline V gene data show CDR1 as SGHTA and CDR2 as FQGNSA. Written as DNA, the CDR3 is TGTGCCAGCAGCCACATCGGACAGGCCTCTCTAGACATTCAGTACTTC. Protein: CASSHIGQASLDIQYF.

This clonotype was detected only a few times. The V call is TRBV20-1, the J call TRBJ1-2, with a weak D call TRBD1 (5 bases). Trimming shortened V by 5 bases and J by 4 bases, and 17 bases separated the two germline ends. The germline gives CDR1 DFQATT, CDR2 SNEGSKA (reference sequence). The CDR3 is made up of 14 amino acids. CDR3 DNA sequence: TGCAGTGCTCCCCGGCCGCGGGGGTTCTATGGCTACACCTTC. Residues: CSAPRPRGFYGYTF.

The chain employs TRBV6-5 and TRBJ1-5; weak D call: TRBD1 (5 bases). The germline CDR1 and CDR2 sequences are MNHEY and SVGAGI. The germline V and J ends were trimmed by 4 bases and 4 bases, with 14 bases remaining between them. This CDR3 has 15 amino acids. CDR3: CASSCPRDGNQPQHF. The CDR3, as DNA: TGTGCCAGCAGTTGCCCCCGGGACGGTAATCAGCCCCAGCATTTT.

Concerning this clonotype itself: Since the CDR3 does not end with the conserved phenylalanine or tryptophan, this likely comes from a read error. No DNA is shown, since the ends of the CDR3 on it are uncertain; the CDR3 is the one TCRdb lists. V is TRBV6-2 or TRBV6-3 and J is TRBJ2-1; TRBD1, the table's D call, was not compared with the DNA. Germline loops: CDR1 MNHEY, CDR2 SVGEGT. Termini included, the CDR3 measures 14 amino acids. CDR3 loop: CASSYGQGGYTFGS.

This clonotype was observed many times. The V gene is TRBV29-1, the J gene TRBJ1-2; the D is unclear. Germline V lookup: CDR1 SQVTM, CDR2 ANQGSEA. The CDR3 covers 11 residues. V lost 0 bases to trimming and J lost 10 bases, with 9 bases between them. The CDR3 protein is CSVEDRRDYTF. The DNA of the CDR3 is TGCAGCGTTGAAGATCGTCGGGACTACACCTTC.

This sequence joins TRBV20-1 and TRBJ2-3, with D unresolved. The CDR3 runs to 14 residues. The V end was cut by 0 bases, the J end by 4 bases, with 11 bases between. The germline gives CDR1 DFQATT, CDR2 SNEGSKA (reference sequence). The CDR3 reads CSARDPGSADTQYF. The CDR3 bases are TGCAGTGCTAGAGATCCTGGGTCGGCAGATACGCAGTATTTT.

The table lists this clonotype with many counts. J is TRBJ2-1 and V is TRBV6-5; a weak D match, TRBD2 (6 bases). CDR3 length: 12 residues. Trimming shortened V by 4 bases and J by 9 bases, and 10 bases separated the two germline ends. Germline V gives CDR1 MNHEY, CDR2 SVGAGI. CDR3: CASSSGSPEQFF. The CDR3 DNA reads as TGTGCCAGCAGTTCCGGGAGCCCTGAGCAGTTCTTC.

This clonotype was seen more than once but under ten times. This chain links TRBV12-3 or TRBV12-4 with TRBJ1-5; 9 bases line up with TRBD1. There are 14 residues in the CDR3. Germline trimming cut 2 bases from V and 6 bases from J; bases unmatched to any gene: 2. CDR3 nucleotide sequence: TGTGCCAGCAGTTTAAGGACAGGGGCTCAGCCCCAGCATTTT. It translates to CASSLRTGAQPQHF.

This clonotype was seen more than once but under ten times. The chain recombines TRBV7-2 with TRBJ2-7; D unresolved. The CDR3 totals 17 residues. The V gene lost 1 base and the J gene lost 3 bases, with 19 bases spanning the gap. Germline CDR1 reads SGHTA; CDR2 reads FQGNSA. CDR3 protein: CASSLGDTGYPRYEQYF. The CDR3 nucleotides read TGTGCCAGCAGCTTAGGGGATACGGGTTACCCCCGCTACGAGCAGTACTTC.

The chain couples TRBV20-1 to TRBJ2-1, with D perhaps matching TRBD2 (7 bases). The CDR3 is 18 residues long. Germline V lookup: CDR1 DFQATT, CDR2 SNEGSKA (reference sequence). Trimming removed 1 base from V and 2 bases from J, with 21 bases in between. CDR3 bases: TGCAGTGCTAGAGTCGCCCCTAGCCCGGGGGGCCCCTACAATGAGCAGTTCTTC. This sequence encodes CSARVAPSPGGPYNEQFF.

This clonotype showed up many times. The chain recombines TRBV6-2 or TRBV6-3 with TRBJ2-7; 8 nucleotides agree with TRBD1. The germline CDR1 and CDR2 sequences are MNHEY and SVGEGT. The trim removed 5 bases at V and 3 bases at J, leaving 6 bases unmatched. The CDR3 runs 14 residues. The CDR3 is CASSPRTGIYEQYF. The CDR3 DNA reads TGTGCCAGCAGTCCCCGGACAGGGATCTACGAGCAGTACTTC.

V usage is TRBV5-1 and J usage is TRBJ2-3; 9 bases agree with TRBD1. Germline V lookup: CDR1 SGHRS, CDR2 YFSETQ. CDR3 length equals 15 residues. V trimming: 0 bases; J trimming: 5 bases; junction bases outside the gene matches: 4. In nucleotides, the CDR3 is TGCGCCAGCAGCTTGGTTCGGACAGGGGTAGATACGCAGTATTTT. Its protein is CASSLVRTGVDTQYF.